A single sample gave rise to the 7 T cell receptor beta chains below, sequenced in a study of shared clonotypes between healthy human individuals. The table came from immunoSEQ multiplex PCR; TCRdb's copy has only in-frame clones and leaves some out. The data show about a million clones, approximately 80% seen once. The specimen sequenced was memory CD4+ T cells from PBMCs. Subset denoted: CD45RA-negative fraction. The source of these receptors is a man aged 18 to 30 in good health. Some clones in this sample may be carry-over from other donors' samples.

V is TRBV5-1 and J is TRBJ1-1, with a possible D match to TRBD1 (5 bases). The germline V gene has CDR1 SGHRS and CDR2 YFSETQ. V lost 0 bases and J lost 9, with 12 bases in between. The CDR3 has 13 amino acids. CDR3: CASSLAGGEKAFF. As DNA, the CDR3 is TGCGCCAGCAGCTTGGCGGGAGGGGAAAAAGCTTTCTTT.

This clone was seen just once. The chain has TRBV11-2 and TRBJ1-4; D unclear. Germline V CDR1 and CDR2: SGHAT, FQNNGV. The V gene lost 5 bases and the J gene lost 4 bases, with 14 bases spanning the gap. CDR3 size: 15 residues. CDR3 loop: CASSHPVVGNEKLFF. The DNA of the CDR3 is TGTGCCAGCAGCCACCCTGTCGTGGGTAATGAAAAACTGTTTTTT.

The rearrangement joins TRBV28 to TRBJ1-2, with unresolved D. Trimming left V 2 bases short and J 3 bases short, with 16 bases between. From germline, CDR1 is MDHEN and CDR2 SYDVKM. The CDR3 sequence is 16 residues long. CDR3 amino acids: CASSLPGRGKDYGYTF. The CDR3 DNA sequence: TGTGCCAGCAGTTTACCCGGACGGGGAAAAGACTATGGCTACACCTTC.

This clone was seen a handful of times. This rearrangement joins TRBV7-2 to TRBJ1-1; no reliable D call. Germline V lookup: CDR1 SGHTA, CDR2 FQGNSA. This CDR3 has 13 residues. The V and J ends lost 2 bases and 7 bases respectively, with 11 bases between them. The DNA for the CDR3 is TGTGCCAGCAGCTTACCTTCTTTAGTTGAAGCTTTCTTT. It encodes CASSLPSLVEAFF.

Details on this clone: Its ends do not fully match the called genes, so a read error is possible. The chain carries TRBV5-1 and TRBJ2-6, with 7 bases lining up with TRBD2. The germline CDR1 and CDR2 sequences are SGHRS and YFSETQ. The CDR3 runs to 16 residues. The CDR3 coding sequence is TGCGCCACCAGCCTGGGGGGGAGCTCTGGGGCCAACGTCCTGACTTTC. It yields the protein CATSLGGSSGANVLTF. The whole variable domain, filled in from reference TRBV5-1 and TRBJ2-6, reads KAGVTQTPRYLIKTRGQQVTLSCSPISGHRSVSWYQQTPGQGLQFLFEYFSETQRNKGNFPGRFSGRQFSNSRSEMNVSTLELGDSALYLCATSLGGSSGANVLTFGAGSRLTVL.

The gene calls are TRBV29-1 and TRBJ1-2; TRBD1 matches at 8 bases. From germline, CDR1 is SQVTM and CDR2 ANQGSEA. J gave up 6 bases and V 5 bases, and 11 bases lay outside the gene matches. The CDR3 totals 14 residues. The CDR3 reads CSVPPGQDLDGYTF. As DNA, the CDR3 is TGCAGCGTTCCTCCGGGACAGGACTTGGATGGCTACACCTTC.

V is TRBV27 and J is TRBJ1-5; D is ambiguous. The germline CDR1 and CDR2 sequences are MNHEY and SMNVEV (reference sequence). Deletions cut 5 bases from V and 6 bases from J, with 14 bases between. CDR3 size: 14 residues. The CDR3 reads CASSQDGGRQPQHF. The CDR3 DNA reads as TGTGCCAGCAGTCAGGACGGAGGCCGTCAGCCCCAGCATTTT.